This T cell receptor beta chain came from a study of cytomegalovirus exposure and HLA in healthy donors. With 60 Vbeta and 13 Jbeta primers, the PCR was carried out. The data were produced by immunoSEQ multiplex PCR, yet TCRdb's version contains in-frame clones alone and is incomplete. This table lists some 200,000 clones. A word on this clone: The antigen is unknown.

The CDR3 spans 11 residues. Per germline, CDR1 SGDLS and CDR2 YYNGEE. Trimming at V came to 3 bases and at J to 14 bases, leaving 3 bases not matched to a gene. General study points: As was reported, the HLA-A and HLA-B alleles of most subjects were accurately predicted from TCR beta sequences. CMV serostatus alone was available as immune exposure information. A later analysis found common viral pathogens apparently linked to several of the most significant clusters.

The receptor's source is a young man in good health and CMV-seronegative. The V and J genes are TRBV9 and TRBJ1-4, with 8 positions matching TRBD1. Sample: PBMCs. CDR3 nucleotides: TGTGCCAGCAGCGGACACAGGGGGCTGTTTTTT. Its translation is CASSGHRGLFF.